Listed below are T cell receptor beta chains from one sample, sequenced in a study of beta chain features in type 1 diabetes. This table comes from immunoSEQ multiplex PCR, and its TCRdb copy is limited to in-frame clones, with some not included. The table shows some 350,000 clones, with around 10% occurring only once. The sample taken for sequencing was central memory CD4+ T cells from blood. These TCRs come from a man younger than 40 with type 1 diabetes. The CDR3 runs from the conserved cysteine through the conserved F or W. A D gene is named only where the DNA matches it firmly. Clone size is shown for a subset of rows, as once, few, many or a class of expanded clone.

v_gene	abundance	j_gene	d_gene	CDR3aa	CDR3nt
TRBV2	NA	TRBJ2-6	TRBD1	CASRTRQGGESGANVLTF	TGTGCCAGCAGGACCCGACAGGGGGGGGAGTCAGGGGCCAACGTCCTGACTTTC
TRBV7-3	few	TRBJ2-5	NA	CASSPRRDPGETQYF	TGTGCCAGCAGCCCCAGAAGGGACCCAGGAGAGACCCAGTACTTC
TRBV7-3	few	TRBJ1-1	TRBD1	CASSLGQGNTEAFF	TGTGCCAGCAGCTTAGGACAGGGGAACACTGAAGCTTTCTTT
TRBV10-3	NA	TRBJ2-5	TRBD2	CASTGRLAGRQETQYF	TGTGCCAGCACCGGGAGACTAGCGGGACGCCAAGAGACCCAGTACTTC
TRBV28	few	TRBJ2-1	TRBD2	CASSLWNGGRFF	TGTGCCAGCAGTTTATGGAACGGCGGGAGGTTCTTC
TRBV7-2	NA	TRBJ2-5	TRBD1	CASSLGGQIQETQYF	TGTGCCAGCAGCTTAGGGGGACAGATCCAAGAGACCCAGTACTTC
TRBV29-1	few	TRBJ2-7	NA	CSAMSQGAPYEQYF	TGCAGCGCTATGAGCCAGGGTGCCCCCTACGAGCAGTACTTC
TRBV18	few	TRBJ1-5	NA	CASAGSNQPQHF	TGTGCCAGCGCCGGGAGCAATCAGCCCCAGCATTTT
TRBV14	NA	TRBJ2-3	NA	CASSPEVGSTDTQYF	TGTGCCAGCAGCCCGGAAGTGGGCTCCACAGATACGCAGTATTTT
TRBV5-1	NA	TRBJ1-1	NA	CASSFDRPSNTEAFF	TGCGCCAGCAGCTTTGACAGGCCCTCGAACACTGAAGCTTTCTTT
TRBV28	few	TRBJ1-3	NA	CASSVRTGSSGNTIYF	TGTGCCAGCAGCGTCCGCACAGGGAGCTCTGGAAACACCATATATTTT
TRBV28	few	TRBJ1-5	TRBD1	CATFTTGGNQPQHF	TGTGCCACCTTCACCACAGGGGGCAATCAGCCCCAGCATTTT
TRBV6-5	NA	TRBJ2-1	NA	CASRHSSYNEQFF	TGTGCCAGCAGACACAGCTCCTACAATGAGCAGTTCTTC
TRBV7-8	few	TRBJ2-5	TRBD1	CASSRQGAGETQYF	TGTGCCAGCAGCCGACAGGGGGCGGGGGAGACCCAGTACTTC
TRBV6-6	NA	TRBJ1-1	TRBD1	CASSKQGGQAPSEAFF	TGTGCCAGCAGTAAACAGGGCGGACAGGCACCGTCTGAAGCTTTCTTT
TRBV7-2	NA	TRBJ2-1	TRBD1	CASSPGQGRGGNEQFF	TGTGCCAGCAGCCCCGGACAGGGAAGAGGTGGAAATGAGCAGTTCTTC
TRBV9	NA	TRBJ1-5	NA	CASSVGGSNQPQHF	TGTGCCAGCAGCGTTGGGGGGTCCAATCAGCCCCAGCATTTT
TRBV11-2	many	TRBJ2-1	NA	CASSLGITNNEQFF	TGTGCCAGCAGCTTAGGTATTACTAACAATGAGCAGTTCTTC
TRBV28	few	TRBJ2-7	NA	CASSPNRGGPDEQYF	TGTGCCAGCAGTCCAAACAGGGGGGGACCAGACGAGCAGTACTTC
TRBV5-1	NA	TRBJ2-7	NA	CASSLEAHSYEQYF	TGCGCCAGCAGCTTGGAGGCCCATTCCTACGAGCAGTACTTC
TRBV10-3	many	TRBJ2-5	TRBD2	CAISVALAGETQYF	TGTGCCATCAGTGTGGCACTAGCGGGAGAGACCCAGTACTTC